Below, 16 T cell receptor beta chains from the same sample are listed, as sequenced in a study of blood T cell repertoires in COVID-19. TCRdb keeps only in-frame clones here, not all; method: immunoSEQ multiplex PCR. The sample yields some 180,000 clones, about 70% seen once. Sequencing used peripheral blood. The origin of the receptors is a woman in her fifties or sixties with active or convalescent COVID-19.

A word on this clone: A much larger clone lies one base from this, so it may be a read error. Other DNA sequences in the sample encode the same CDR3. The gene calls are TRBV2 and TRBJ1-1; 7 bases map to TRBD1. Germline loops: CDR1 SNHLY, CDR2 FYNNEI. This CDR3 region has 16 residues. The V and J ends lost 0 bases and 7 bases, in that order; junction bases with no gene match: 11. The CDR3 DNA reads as TGTGCCAGCAGTGAAGCGCTTCGGAGGGGGCGTGGTGAAGCTTTCTTT. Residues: CASSEALRRGRGEAFF.

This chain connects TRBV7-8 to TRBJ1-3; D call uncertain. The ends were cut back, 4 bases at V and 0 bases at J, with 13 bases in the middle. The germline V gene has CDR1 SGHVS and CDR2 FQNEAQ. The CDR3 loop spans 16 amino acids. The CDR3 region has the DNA TGTGCCAGCAGCTCCGCGACCGACTTCTCTGGAAACACCATATATTTT. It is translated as CASSSATDFSGNTIYF.

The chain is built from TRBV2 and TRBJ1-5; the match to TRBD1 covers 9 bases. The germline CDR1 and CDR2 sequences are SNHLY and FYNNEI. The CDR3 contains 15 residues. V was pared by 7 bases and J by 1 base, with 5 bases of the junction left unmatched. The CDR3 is CASTPDRGSNQPQHF. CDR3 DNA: TGTGCCAGCACTCCGGACAGGGGAAGCAATCAGCCCCAGCATTTT.

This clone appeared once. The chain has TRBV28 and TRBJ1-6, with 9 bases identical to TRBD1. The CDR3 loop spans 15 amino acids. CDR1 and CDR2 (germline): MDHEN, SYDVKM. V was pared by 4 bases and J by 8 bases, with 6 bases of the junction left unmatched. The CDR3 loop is CASSSSGTGYSPLHF. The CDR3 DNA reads TGTGCCAGCAGTTCCTCCGGGACAGGGTATTCACCCCTCCACTTT.

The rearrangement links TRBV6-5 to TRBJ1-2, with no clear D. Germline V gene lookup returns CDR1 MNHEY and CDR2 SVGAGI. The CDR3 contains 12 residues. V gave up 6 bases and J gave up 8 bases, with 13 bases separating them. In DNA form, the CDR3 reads TGTGCCAGCAGGGGCCCCGGCAACGGCTACACCTTC. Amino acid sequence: CASRGPGNGYTF.

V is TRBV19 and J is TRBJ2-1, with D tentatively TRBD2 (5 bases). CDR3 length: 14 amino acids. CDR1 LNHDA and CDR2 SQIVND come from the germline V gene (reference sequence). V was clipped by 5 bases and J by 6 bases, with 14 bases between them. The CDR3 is CASSANIGLNEQFF. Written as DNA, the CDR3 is TGTGCCAGTAGTGCAAACATCGGACTCAATGAGCAGTTCTTC.

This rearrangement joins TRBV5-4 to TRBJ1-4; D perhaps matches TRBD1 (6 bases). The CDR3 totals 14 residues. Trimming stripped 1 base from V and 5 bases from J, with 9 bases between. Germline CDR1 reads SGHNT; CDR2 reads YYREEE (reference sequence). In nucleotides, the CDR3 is TGTGCCAGCAGCTTGAACAGGGCCAATGAAAAACTGTTTTTT. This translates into CASSLNRANEKLFF.

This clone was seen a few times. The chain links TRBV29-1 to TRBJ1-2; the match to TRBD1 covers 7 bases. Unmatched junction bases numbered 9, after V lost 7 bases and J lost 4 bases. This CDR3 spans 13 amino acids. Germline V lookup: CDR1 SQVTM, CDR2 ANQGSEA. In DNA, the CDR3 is TGCAGCGCCACAGGGGAGATGAGCTATGGCTACACCTTC. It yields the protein CSATGEMSYGYTF.

CDR3 residues: CASSSQGADTEAFF. CDR3 nucleotide sequence: TGTGCCAGCAGCTCTCAGGGGGCGGACACTGAAGCTTTCTTT. The V and J genes are TRBV28 and TRBJ1-1; TRBD1 aligns across 8 bases. V lost 6 bases and J lost 3; bases outside the gene matches: 6. Germline lookup yields CDR1 MDHEN and CDR2 SYDVKM. The CDR3 length is 14 residues.

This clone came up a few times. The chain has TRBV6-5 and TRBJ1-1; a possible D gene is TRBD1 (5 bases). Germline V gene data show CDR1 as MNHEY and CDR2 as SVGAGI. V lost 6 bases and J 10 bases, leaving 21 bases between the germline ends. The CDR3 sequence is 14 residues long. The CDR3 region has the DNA TGTGCCAGCAGAATCGGCCACGGGGGGACCGGAGCTTTCTTT. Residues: CASRIGHGGTGAFF.

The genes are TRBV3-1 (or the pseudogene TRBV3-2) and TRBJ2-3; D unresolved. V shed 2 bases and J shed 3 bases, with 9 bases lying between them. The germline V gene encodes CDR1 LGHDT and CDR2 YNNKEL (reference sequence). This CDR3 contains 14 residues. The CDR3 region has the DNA TGTGCCAGCAGCCAATCGCACGGGACAGATACGCAGTATTTT. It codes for CASSQSHGTDTQYF.

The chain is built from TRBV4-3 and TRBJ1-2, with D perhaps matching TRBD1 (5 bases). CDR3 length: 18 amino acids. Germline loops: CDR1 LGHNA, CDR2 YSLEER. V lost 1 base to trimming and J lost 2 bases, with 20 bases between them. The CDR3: CASSQAHVGTQPNYGYTF. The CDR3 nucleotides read TGCGCCAGCAGCCAAGCTCATGTCGGGACTCAACCCAACTATGGCTACACCTTC.

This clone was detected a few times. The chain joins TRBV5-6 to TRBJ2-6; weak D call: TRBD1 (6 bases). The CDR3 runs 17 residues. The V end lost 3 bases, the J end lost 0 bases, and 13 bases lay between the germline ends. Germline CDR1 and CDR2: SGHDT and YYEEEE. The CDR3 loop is CASSWTLGGSGANVLTF. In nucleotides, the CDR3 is TGTGCCAGCAGCTGGACCCTAGGGGGCTCTGGGGCCAACGTCCTGACTTTC.

CDR3 sequence reads: CASTGTGSGNTIYF. In DNA, the CDR3 is TGTGCCAGCACCGGGACAGGGAGCGGAAACACCATATATTTT. The rearrangement joins TRBV7-2 to TRBJ1-3; 9 nucleotides align to TRBD1. Unmatched junction bases numbered 5, after V lost 7 bases and J lost 4 bases. Germline V gives CDR1 SGHTA, CDR2 FQGNSA. The length of the CDR3 is 14 residues.

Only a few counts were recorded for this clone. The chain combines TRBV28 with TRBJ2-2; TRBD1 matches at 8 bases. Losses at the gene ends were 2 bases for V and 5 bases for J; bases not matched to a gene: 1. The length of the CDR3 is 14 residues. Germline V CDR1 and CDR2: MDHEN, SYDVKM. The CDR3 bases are TGTGCCAGCAGTTTACAGGGGGCGACCGGGGAGCTGTTTTTT. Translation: CASSLQGATGELFF.

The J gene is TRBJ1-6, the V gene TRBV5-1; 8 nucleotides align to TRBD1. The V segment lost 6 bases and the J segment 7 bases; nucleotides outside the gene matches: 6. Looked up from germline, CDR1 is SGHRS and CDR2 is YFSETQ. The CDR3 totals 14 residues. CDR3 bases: TGCGCCAGCAACGAACAGGGGGTAAATTCACCCCTCCACTTT. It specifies CASNEQGVNSPLHF.